Below, 15 T cell receptor beta chains from the same sample are listed, as sequenced in a study of long-term antiretroviral therapy in people with HIV. Researchers report immunoSEQ v3.0 was run at survey level. Clones were read by immunoSEQ multiplex PCR, and TCRdb kept only the in-frame ones, dropping some. The sample includes 38,000 or so clones, around 80% of them seen just once. Sequencing used unsorted PBMCs, obtained 1.5 years after starting antiretroviral therapy. All receptors derive from a man aged 18 to 29 with HIV.

This rearrangement joins TRBV4-3 to TRBJ2-7, with TRBD2 matching over 9 bases. Germline V gene data show CDR1 as LGHNA and CDR2 as YSLEER. This CDR3 comprises 17 residues. Losses at the gene ends were 3 bases for V and 3 bases for J; bases not matched to a gene: 12. The CDR3 spells CASSQGGFGSGSYEQYF. The DNA of the CDR3 is TGCGCCAGCAGCCAGGGCGGTTTCGGTAGCGGGAGCTACGAGCAGTACTTC.

This clone was seen just once. The chain joins TRBV7-9 to TRBJ2-3, with no clear D. This CDR3 spans 16 amino acids. Trimming took off 1 base at V and 3 bases at J, with 14 bases between the two ends. From germline, CDR1 is SEHNR and CDR2 FQNEAQ (reference sequence). CDR3 loop: CASSLEGWGGTDTQYF. The CDR3 DNA reads TGTGCCAGCAGCTTAGAAGGCTGGGGTGGAACAGATACGCAGTATTTT.

The V and J genes are TRBV10-3 and TRBJ2-1; D uncertain. V was shortened by 2 bases and J by 8 bases, with 7 bases between the two germline ends. Germline loops: CDR1 ENHRY, CDR2 SYGVKD. This CDR3 has 12 residues. In nucleotides, the CDR3 is TGTGCCATCAGTGAGACCCCCCATGAGCAGTTCTTC. This encodes CAISETPHEQFF.

The chain has TRBV19 and TRBJ1-3; unclear D gene. Germline V CDR1 and CDR2: LNHDA, SQIVND (reference sequence). With 6 bases removed from V and 0 bases from J, the gap between germline ends came to 12 bases. This CDR3 has 15 amino acids. Written as DNA, the CDR3 is TGTGCCAGTAGCACCCAAATCGGCTCTGGAAACACCATATATTTT. It specifies CASSTQIGSGNTIYF.

Here the CDR3 reads CASSVVLGGELFF. The CDR3 nucleotides are TGTGCCAGCAGCGTAGTTCTGGGCGGGGAGCTGTTTTTT. The chain couples TRBV9 to TRBJ2-2; D not certain. The V and J ends lost 0 bases and 7 bases respectively, with 7 bases between them. CDR1 and CDR2 from the germline V gene are SGDLS and YYNGEE. This CDR3 spans 13 amino acids.

Written as DNA, the CDR3 is TGTGCCACCAGACCCGGGACAGGCGCGACAGATACGCAGTATTTT. It specifies CATRPGTGATDTQYF. The gene calls are TRBV28 and TRBJ2-3; 8 bases align to TRBD1. This CDR3 region has 15 residues. Unmatched junction bases numbered 12, after V lost 10 bases and J lost 3 bases. CDR1 is MDHEN, CDR2 SYDVKM, per germline.

The chain combines TRBV6-6 with TRBJ2-1; D unresolved. CDR1 is MNHNY and CDR2 is SVGAGI in the germline V gene (reference sequence). The CDR3 extends over 15 amino acids. V was trimmed by 1 base and J by 8 bases, leaving 15 bases between them. CDR3 DNA sequence: TGTGCCAGCAGTTACTTTGCTTCGGATCTGGATGAGCAGTTCTTC. It yields the protein CASSYFASDLDEQFF.

The genes are TRBV10-3 and TRBJ1-3; D call uncertain. The CDR3 has 13 residues. The ends were cut back, 7 bases at V and 0 bases at J, with 7 bases in the middle. Germline assignment: CDR1 ENHRY and CDR2 SYGVKD. This CDR3 reads CAITSNSGNTIYF. CDR3 coding DNA: TGTGCCATCACCAGTAACTCTGGAAACACCATATATTTT.

J is TRBJ1-5 and V is TRBV28; no clear D. Trimming left V 6 bases short and J 0 bases short, with 9 bases between. The CDR3 covers 14 residues. Germline CDR1 reads MDHEN; CDR2 reads SYDVKM. The CDR3 DNA is TGTGCCAGCAGAGCAGGCTATAGCAATCAGCCCCAGCATTTT. Amino acids: CASRAGYSNQPQHF.

The chain recombines TRBV7-8 with TRBJ2-2; D unclear. The CDR3 totals 15 residues. The germline V gene has CDR1 SGHVS and CDR2 FQNEAQ. Trimming left V 0 bases short and J 1 base short, with 6 bases between. CDR3 nucleotides: TGTGCCAGCAGCTTAGCGGCAGTGAACACCGGGGAGCTGTTTTTT. Its protein is CASSLAAVNTGELFF.

This rearrangement joins TRBV5-1 to TRBJ1-1; 11 bases map to TRBD1. Unmatched junction bases numbered 8, after V lost 0 bases and J lost 10 bases. Germline V CDR1 and CDR2: SGHRS, YFSETQ. The CDR3 length is 15 residues. CDR3 nucleotides: TGCGCCAGCAGCTTGGACCCCGGGACAGGGGGGGGAGCTTTCTTT. As protein: CASSLDPGTGGGAFF.

The chain recombines TRBV4-3 with TRBJ2-7; a weak D match, TRBD1 (7 bases). V lost 0 bases and J lost 3, with 15 bases in between. Germline CDR1 is LGHNA and CDR2 is YSLEER. The CDR3 totals 16 residues. CDR3 in DNA: TGCGCCAGCAGCCAAGATATACAGGGGACTTTCTACGAGCAGTACTTC. It translates to CASSQDIQGTFYEQYF.

The rearrangement joins TRBV27 to TRBJ1-3; D perhaps matches TRBD1 (5 bases). The CDR3 has 15 amino acids. Germline-derived CDR1 and CDR2 are MNHEY and SMNVEV (reference sequence). V dropped 4 bases and J dropped 4 bases, with 14 bases sitting between them. The CDR3 here is CASSSDPGTGNTIYF. In DNA form, the CDR3 reads TGTGCCAGCAGTTCAGACCCGGGGACGGGAAACACCATATATTTT.

The CDR3: CASSIIAGGTNEQFF. In nucleotides, the CDR3 is TGCGCCAGCAGCATAATAGCGGGAGGTACGAATGAGCAGTTCTTC. J is TRBJ2-1 and V is TRBV5-1; 10 positions match TRBD2. Trimming at V came to 4 bases and at J to 7 bases, leaving 8 bases not matched to a gene. Germline V CDR1 and CDR2: SGHRS, YFSETQ. The CDR3 runs to 15 residues.

The V gene is TRBV9, the J gene TRBJ2-7; D is perhaps TRBD1 (5 bases). The CDR3 has 15 amino acids. Germline CDR1 and CDR2: SGDLS and YYNGEE. V was cut by 4 bases and J by 4 bases, with 18 bases left in between. CDR3 protein: CASSLQDAGGYEQYF. DNA of the CDR3: TGTGCCAGCAGCTTACAGGACGCCGGCGGTTACGAGCAGTACTTC. Full variable domain (missing parts from reference TRBV9 and TRBJ2-7): DSGVTQTPKHLITATGQRVTLRCSPRSGDLSVYWYQQSLDQGLQFLIQYYNGEERAKGNILERFSAQQFPDLHSELNLSSLELGDSALYFCASSLQDAGGYEQYFGPGTRLTVT.